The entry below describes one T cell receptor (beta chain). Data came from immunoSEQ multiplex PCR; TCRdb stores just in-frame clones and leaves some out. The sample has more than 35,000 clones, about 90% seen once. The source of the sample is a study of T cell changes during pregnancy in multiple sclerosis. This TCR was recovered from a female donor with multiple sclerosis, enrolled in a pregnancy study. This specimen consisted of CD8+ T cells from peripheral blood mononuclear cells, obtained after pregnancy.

Here the CDR3 reads CASSIVSGLLGKEQYF. The CDR3 nucleotides are TGTGCCAGCAGTATCGTCTCGGGACTCCTCGGGAAAGAGCAGTACTTC. J is TRBJ2-7 and V is TRBV2; D is possibly TRBD2 (6 bases). V lost 5 bases, J lost 7 bases, and 24 bases lay in between. Germline-derived CDR1 and CDR2 are SNHLY and FYNNEI. The CDR3 has 16 residues.